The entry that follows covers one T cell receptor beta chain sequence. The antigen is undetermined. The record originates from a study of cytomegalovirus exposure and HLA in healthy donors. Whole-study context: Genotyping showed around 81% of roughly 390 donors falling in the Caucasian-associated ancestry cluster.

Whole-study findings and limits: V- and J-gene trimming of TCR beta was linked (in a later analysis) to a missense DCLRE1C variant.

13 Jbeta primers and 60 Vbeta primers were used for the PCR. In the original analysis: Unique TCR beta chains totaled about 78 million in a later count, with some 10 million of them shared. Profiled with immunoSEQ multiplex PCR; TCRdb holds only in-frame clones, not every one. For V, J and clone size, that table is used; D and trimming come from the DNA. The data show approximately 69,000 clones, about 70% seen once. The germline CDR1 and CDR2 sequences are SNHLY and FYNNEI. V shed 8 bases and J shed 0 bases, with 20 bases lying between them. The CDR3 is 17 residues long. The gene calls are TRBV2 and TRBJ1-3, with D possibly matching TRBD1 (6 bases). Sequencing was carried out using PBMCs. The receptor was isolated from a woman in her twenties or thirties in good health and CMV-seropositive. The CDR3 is CASSRGGARNSGNTIYF. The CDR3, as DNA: TGTGCCAGCTCGCGAGGGGGGGCACGCAACTCTGGAAACACCATATATTTT.